Given below is one TCR beta chain in context. Recruited during active infection, patients (from Seattle) were subsequently followed longitudinally. Per the original methods: Reference gene primer amplification gave nucleated cell count estimates. Measured with immunoSEQ multiplex PCR; TCRdb has only the in-frame clones, and not every one. V and J calls and clone size are given by that table; D and trimming were obtained from the DNA. The sample consists of fewer than 300,000 clones, approximately 87% of them appearing once. This sample was included in a study of blood T cell repertoires in COVID-19. On the study more broadly: Samples representing acute and convalescent COVID-19 were sourced from the United States, Italy and Spain.

The CDR3 has 16 residues. Trimming shortened V by 0 bases and J by 1 base, and 11 bases separated the two germline ends. Germline V lookup: CDR1 MDHEN, CDR2 SYDVKM. The clonotype was recovered from a woman younger than 45 with COVID-19, enrolled during active disease. The sample was peripheral blood. J is TRBJ2-3 and V is TRBV28; D is possibly TRBD2 (6 bases). CDR3 bases: TGTGCCAGCAGTTTATGGGGCGGGATCGGCACAGATACGCAGTATTTT. Its protein product is CASSLWGGIGTDTQYF.